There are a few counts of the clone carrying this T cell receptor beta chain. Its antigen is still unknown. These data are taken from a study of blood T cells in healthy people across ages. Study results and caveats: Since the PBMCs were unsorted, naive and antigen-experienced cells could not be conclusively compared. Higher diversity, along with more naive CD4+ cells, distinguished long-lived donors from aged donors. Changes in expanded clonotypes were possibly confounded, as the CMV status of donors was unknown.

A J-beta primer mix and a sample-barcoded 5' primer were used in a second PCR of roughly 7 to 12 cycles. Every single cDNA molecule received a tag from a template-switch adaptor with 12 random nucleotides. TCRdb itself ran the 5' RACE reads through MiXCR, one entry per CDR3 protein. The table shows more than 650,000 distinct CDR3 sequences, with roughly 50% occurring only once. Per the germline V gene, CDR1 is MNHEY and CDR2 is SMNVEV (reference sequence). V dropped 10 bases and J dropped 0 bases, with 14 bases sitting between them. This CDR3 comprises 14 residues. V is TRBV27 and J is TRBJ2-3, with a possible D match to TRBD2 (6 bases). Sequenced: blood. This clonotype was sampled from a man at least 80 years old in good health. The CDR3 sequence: CATGLGGSTDTQYF. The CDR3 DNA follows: TGTGCCACCGGGTTGGGGGGAAGCACAGATACGCAGTATTTT.